This T cell receptor beta chain was identified during a study of molecular identifiers for immune sequencing clone quantification. TCRdb itself ran the PCR reads through MiXCR, one entry per CDR3 protein. In the table there are 68,000 or so distinct CDR3 sequences, around a sixth of which are singletons. This clonotype occurred many times. What it recognizes is unknown. The study's findings and limits: Reportedly, one cell's Jurkat TCR RNA was detected within 1,200,000 naive CD8 cells. Clones carrying above 20 RNA copies accounted for over 99% of effector molecules, under 1% in naive cells.

CD8+CD4-CCR7+CD45RA+ cells were sorted as naive CD8 T cells. In germline, CDR1 is SGHVS, CDR2 FNYEAQ. The CDR3 is 13 residues long. The germline V and J ends were trimmed by 5 bases and 5 bases, with 13 bases remaining between them. The TCR was taken from a human donor in good health. Some libraries in this study had Jurkat cell RNA spiked in. The sample was naive CD8+ T cells from blood, with Jurkat cell RNA spiked in. The subset is: FACS-sorted CD8+CD4-CCR7+CD45RA+ naive T cells. The rearrangement uses TRBV7-6 and TRBJ2-7, with a tentative D call TRBD1 (5 bases). Written as DNA, the CDR3 is TGTGCCAGCAGCGCGCAGGGTACCCACGAGCAGTACTTC. Its translation: CASSAQGTHEQYF.